This T cell receptor beta chain is from a study of long-term antiretroviral therapy in people with HIV. Notes on the study in general: Against controls, HIV repertoires showed narrower ranges of CDR3 length. Diversity remained lower than transplant donor controls, even though it increased after ART. Data on ART adherence, viral resistance or therapy changes were unavailable.

Trimming cost V 5 bases and J 5 bases, with 12 bases left between them. The germline V gene has CDR1 SGHVS and CDR2 FQNEAQ. The CDR3 consists of 14 residues. It was version v3.0 of the immunoSEQ assay that was run at survey level. Repertoires were generated with immunoSEQ multiplex PCR, while TCRdb's copy carries only in-frame clones and drops some. The table has 9,500 to 11,000 clones, roughly four fifths seen once. In regard to this clone: Its antigen remains unknown.

J is TRBJ2-2 and V is TRBV7-8, with no clear D. The sequence was collected from a middle-aged man with HIV. Sequenced here: unsorted PBMCs, sampled 1.8 years after starting antiretroviral therapy. The CDR3 region has the DNA TGTGCCAGCAGCCACTTTGAAGGGACCGGGGAGCTGTTTTTT. Its translation: CASSHFEGTGELFF.